This T cell receptor beta chain was documented in a study of response to subunit inactivated influenza vaccine. The CDR3 covers 16 residues. V shed 5 bases, J shed 6 bases, and the junction held 12 bases outside the gene matches. CDR1 and CDR2 from the germline V gene are DFQATT and SNEGSKA (reference sequence). One entry per CDR3 protein, called by TCRdb with MiXCR from the RT-PCR reads. The repertoire consists of approximately 310,000 distinct CDR3 sequences, with 20% to 25% occurring once and the leading ten covering about 10%. This clonotype was seen only a few times. Its antigen is unidentified. The study's findings and limits: T cells newly recruited by each seasonal influenza vaccination are few, the authors suggested.

Sequenced here: PBMCs from blood, sampled less than 22 months after vaccination. This chain links TRBV20-1 with TRBJ1-5; 11 bases match TRBD1. The sequence derives from a man between 50 and 69 years old who received an inactivated influenza vaccine. This chain's CDR3 is CSAPTPGQGVRQPQHF. The CDR3 DNA is TGCAGTGCTCCAACCCCGGGACAGGGGGTTCGTCAGCCCCAGCATTTT.